The source of this T cell receptor beta chain is a study of shared clonotypes between healthy human individuals. J was trimmed by 13 bases and V by 3 bases; bases with no gene match: 11. CDR1 and CDR2 from the germline V gene are SGDLS and YYNGEE. The CDR3 has 14 residues. Regarding the study as a whole: Naive subsets typically showed greater estimated richness than memory subsets.

Generated by immunoSEQ multiplex PCR, the TCRdb table keeps only in-frame clones and is missing some. The sample contains about 2.1 million clones, more than 85% of which appear only once. Note on this clone: Its antigen is not known.

CD45RO-negative CD8 cells positively selected for CCR7 made up the naive population, which excluded terminally differentiated effector memory CD45RA+ cells. The source of this sequence is a man younger than 30 in good health. Some clones in this sample may be carry-over from other donors' samples. The sample comprised naive CD8+ T cells from PBMCs. The chain couples TRBV9 to TRBJ2-3, with 10 positions matching TRBD2. The CDR3 DNA sequence: TGTGCCAGCAGCGAAGGACTAGCGGCTATCAGAGAGTATTTT. Protein: CASSEGLAAIREYF.